The rows below give T cell receptor beta chains drawn from one sample of a study of immune evolution from preneoplasia to lung adenocarcinoma. Data came from immunoSEQ multiplex PCR; TCRdb stores just in-frame clones and leaves some out. The table has approximately 7,900 clones, just under 80% seen once. The sample consisted of FFPE adjacent normal lung tissue. These receptors all stem from a person between 65 and 80 years old with lung adenocarcinoma. The conserved cysteine and the conserved F or W are not part of the CDR3 here. Each record gives: J gene, V gene, CDR3 protein.

>TRBJ2-1|TRBV6-5
ASSWGLRPYNEQF
>TRBJ2-1|TRBV30
APPGDVGEQF
>TRBJ2-7|TRBV13
ASSLGLAGDSSYEQY
>TRBJ1-1|TRBV6-1
ASSEMGLGTEAF
>TRBJ1-1|TRBV11-2
ASSLGLLETEAF
>TRBJ1-5|TRBV28
ASSRPGSSNQPQH
>TRBJ2-1|TRBV29-1
SVTTGVNEQF
>TRBJ2-5|TRBV7-6
ASSLAVQLAGLAETQY
>TRBJ1-5|TRBV2
ASSPTTVSNQPQH
>TRBJ2-7|TRBV6-5
ASSPRLAGVGEQY
>TRBJ2-1|TRBV27
ASSLGGGDNEQF
>TRBJ2-1|TRBV7-3
ASSPAPSSYNEQF
>TRBJ2-7|TRBV2
ASSVQGGEQY
>TRBJ2-5|TRBV9
ASSDGTSGGSYQETQY
>TRBJ1-1|TRBV25-1
ASSAQGNTEAF
>TRBJ1-5|TRBV19
ASSIAAGNNQPQH
>TRBJ2-3|TRBV6-5
ASSQGTDTQY
>TRBJ2-1|TRBV4-1
ASSQDISSGGYNEQF
>TRBJ2-5|TRBV11-3
ASSLTTSGETQY
>TRBJ1-2|TRBV6-5
ASSYSRDVGGYT
>TRBJ2-3|TRBV28
ASQTGLGTDTQY
>TRBJ2-1|TRBV6-5
ASRTSGRGIDEQF
>TRBJ2-2|TRBV7-6
ASSRDRGRYTGELF
>TRBJ1-2|TRBV28
ASSLREDGYT
>TRBJ1-2|TRBV29-1
SVGYSRISSYGYT
>TRBJ2-5|TRBV6-5
ASSVLADRETQY
>TRBJ2-2|TRBV30
AWRENRAEHRGAV